This TCR beta chain was sequenced in a study of blood T cell repertoires in COVID-19. Whole-study context: The samples span acute and convalescent COVID-19 from the United States, Italy and Spain. From T cells, B-cell-depleted T cells, or PBMCs came the material, which was cDNA or gDNA.

Produced via immunoSEQ multiplex PCR; TCRdb's table is partial and in-frame only. This table holds about 250,000 clones, 86% found once. The CDR3 is 15 residues long. Germline loops: CDR1 SGHTS, CDR2 YDEGEE. The V segment lost 7 bases and the J segment 6 bases; nucleotides outside the gene matches: 7. The participants were between about 18 and 90 years old and came from some 23 US areas. The chain uses TRBV5-8 and TRBJ2-1; 13 positions agree with TRBD2. Sequencing was done on a sample of PBMCs or T cells enriched from blood (not recorded which). This sequence originates from a man in his forties who had recovered from COVID-19. Here the CDR3 reads CASRIGLAGANEQFF. The CDR3 DNA reads as TGTGCCAGCCGGATAGGACTAGCGGGAGCCAATGAGCAGTTCTTC.